The entry below describes one T cell receptor (beta chain). Its specific antigen is unknown. Base qualities are not provided; no much larger clone lies one nucleotide away. The source of the sample is a study of T cells of healthy individuals listed by TCRdb under 2018. From cysteine to phenylalanine, the CDR3 is 15 amino acids long. The DNA shown is the 45-base CDR3, in frame from base 1. The germline V gene gives CDR1 as SGHAT and CDR2 as FQNNGV. V and J are truncated by 6 bases and 7 bases respectively, leaving an intervening sequence of 16 bases. The library was prepared using 5' RACE. Sequencer: Illumina MiSeq. TCRdb's own reprocessing of the public reads used fastp at Q25 and MiXCR and kept productive beta chains. Entries are consolidated by CDR3 protein sequence, retaining the most common genes and DNA. This sample gives tens of thousands of distinct CDR3 sequences in total; roughly 17% of them show up just once. The ten top clones hold approximately 4.7% of the sample.

This clonotype was sampled from a human donor in good health. The rearrangement joined TRBV11-2 to TRBJ1-6, with the D gene call left open. The DNA sequence is as follows: TGTGCCAGCAGAATAGCGGGCAAGTCGAATTCACCCCTCCACTTT. This translates into CASRIAGKSNSPLHF.